This T cell receptor (beta chain) was sequenced for a study of blood T cell repertoires in COVID-19. About the study: Specimens from acute and convalescent COVID-19 originated in the United States, Italy and Spain.

Authors' methods: The authors estimated nucleated cell counts from reference gene primer amplification. The repertoire was sequenced with immunoSEQ multiplex PCR; TCRdb's copy has only in-frame clones and lacks some. V, J and clone size reflect that table, while D and trimming were determined from the DNA. The table records approximately 190,000 clones, less than 90% of them present only once. Germline V gives CDR1 MDHEN, CDR2 SYDVKM. Trimming shortened V by 3 bases and J by 4 bases, and 13 bases separated the two germline ends. The length of the CDR3 is 15 residues. The specimen was peripheral blood. The V and J genes are TRBV28 and TRBJ1-5; TRBD1 is a possible D gene (5 bases). This sequence was found in a middle-aged woman with acute or convalescent COVID-19. This CDR3 is CASSFTGSPNQPQHF. CDR3 DNA sequence: TGTGCCAGCAGTTTCACAGGTTCCCCTAATCAGCCCCAGCATTTT.